This T cell receptor (beta chain) was identified in a study of blood T cell repertoires in COVID-19. Looking at the study overall: T cells, B-cell-depleted T cells, or PBMCs supplied cDNA or gDNA.

Clones were sequenced by immunoSEQ multiplex PCR, and TCRdb holds only the in-frame ones, with some missing. The sample consists of about 190,000 clones, roughly 80% of them appearing once. The TCR comes from a woman aged 50 to 65 with acute or convalescent COVID-19. Sequencing was done on a sample of peripheral blood.

The CDR3 DNA is TGTGCCAGTAGGTCCGGCGCAGGGGGCAATCAGCCCCAGCATTTT. Its translation: CASRSGAGGNQPQHF. The J gene is TRBJ1-5, the V gene TRBV19; the D gene is possibly TRBD1 (6 bases). Germline assignment: CDR1 LNHDA and CDR2 SQIVND (reference sequence). The ends were cut back, 6 bases at V and 2 bases at J, with 14 bases in the middle. This CDR3 contains 15 residues.